This T cell receptor (beta chain) was sequenced for a study of blood T cell repertoires in COVID-19. This CDR3 has 15 amino acids. The V end lost 0 bases, the J end lost 2 bases, and 10 bases lay between the germline ends. Germline-derived CDR1 and CDR2 are SGHRS and YFSETQ. The participants were between roughly 18 and 89 years old and came from about two dozen US areas. Participant-given clinical history determined each cohort assignment. Exposed volunteers were people who met a COVID-19 case within 2 weeks before study entry. Profiled with immunoSEQ multiplex PCR; TCRdb holds only in-frame clones, not every one. Of 250,000 or so clones in the sample, just under 90% were seen once.

Sample: PBMCs or T cells enriched from blood (not recorded which). The chain joins TRBV5-1 to TRBJ2-3, with D unclear. The sequence derives from a man aged 50 or older who had been exposed to COVID-19. The CDR3 DNA sequence: TGCGCCAGCAGCTTGGGACTTACCCACACAGATACGCAGTATTTT. Amino acids: CASSLGLTHTDTQYF.